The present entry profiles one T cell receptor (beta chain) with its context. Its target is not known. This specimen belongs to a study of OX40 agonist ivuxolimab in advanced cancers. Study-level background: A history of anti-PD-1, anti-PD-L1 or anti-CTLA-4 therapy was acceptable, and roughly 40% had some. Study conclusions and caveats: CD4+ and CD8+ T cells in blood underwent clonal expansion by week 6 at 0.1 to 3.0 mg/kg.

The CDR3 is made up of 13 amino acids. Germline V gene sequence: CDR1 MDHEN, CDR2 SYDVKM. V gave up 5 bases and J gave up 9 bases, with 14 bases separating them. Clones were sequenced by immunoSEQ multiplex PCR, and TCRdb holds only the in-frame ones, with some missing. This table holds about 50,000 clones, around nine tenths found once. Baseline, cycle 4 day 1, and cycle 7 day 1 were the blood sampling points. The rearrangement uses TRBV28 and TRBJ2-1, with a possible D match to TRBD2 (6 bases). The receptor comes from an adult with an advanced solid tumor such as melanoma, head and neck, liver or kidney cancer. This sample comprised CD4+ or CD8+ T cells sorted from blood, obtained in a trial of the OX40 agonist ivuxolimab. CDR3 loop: CASSPLLAAEQFF. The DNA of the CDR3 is TGTGCCAGCAGTCCGTTACTAGCAGCTGAGCAGTTCTTC.